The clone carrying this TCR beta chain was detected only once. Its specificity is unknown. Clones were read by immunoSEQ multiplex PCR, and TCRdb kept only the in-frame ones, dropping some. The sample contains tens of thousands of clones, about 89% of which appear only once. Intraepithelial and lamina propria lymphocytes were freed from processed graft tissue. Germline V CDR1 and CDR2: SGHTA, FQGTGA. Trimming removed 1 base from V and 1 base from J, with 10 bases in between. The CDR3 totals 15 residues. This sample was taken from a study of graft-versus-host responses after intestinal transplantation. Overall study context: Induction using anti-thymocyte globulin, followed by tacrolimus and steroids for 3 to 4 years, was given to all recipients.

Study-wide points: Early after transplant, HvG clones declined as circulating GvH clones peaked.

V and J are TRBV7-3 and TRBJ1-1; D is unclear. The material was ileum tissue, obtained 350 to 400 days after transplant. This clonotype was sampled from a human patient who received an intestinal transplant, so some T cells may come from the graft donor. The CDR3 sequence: CASSLRLSRNTEAFF. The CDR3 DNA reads TGTGCCAGCAGCTTAAGGTTGTCCAGGAACACTGAAGCTTTCTTT.